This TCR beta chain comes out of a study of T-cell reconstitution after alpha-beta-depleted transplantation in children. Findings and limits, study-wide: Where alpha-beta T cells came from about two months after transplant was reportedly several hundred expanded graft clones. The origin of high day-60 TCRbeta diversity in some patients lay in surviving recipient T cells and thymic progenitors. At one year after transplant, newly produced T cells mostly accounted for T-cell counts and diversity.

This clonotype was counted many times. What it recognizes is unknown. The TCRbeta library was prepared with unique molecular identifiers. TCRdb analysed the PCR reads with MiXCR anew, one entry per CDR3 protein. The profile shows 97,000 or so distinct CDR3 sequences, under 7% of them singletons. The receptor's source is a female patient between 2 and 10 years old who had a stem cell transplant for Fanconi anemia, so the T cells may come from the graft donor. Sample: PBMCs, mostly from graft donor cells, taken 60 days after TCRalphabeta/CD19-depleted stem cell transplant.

In DNA, the CDR3 is TGTGCCAGCAGCCCGGGACAGGTCGTACATAATTCACCCCTCCACTTT. Translation gives CASSPGQVVHNSPLHF. The chain carries TRBV4-2 and TRBJ1-6; 8 bases agree with TRBD1. Per germline, CDR1 LGHNA and CDR2 YNFKEQ. The ends lost 4 bases at V and 5 bases at J; junction bases unmatched: 7. The CDR3 consists of 16 residues.